These 10 T cell receptor beta chains came from one sample sequenced in a study of control samples from healthy donors and cancer patients. TCRdb keeps only in-frame clones here, not all; method: immunoSEQ multiplex PCR. Of roughly 150,000 clones in the sample, around 90% are singletons; the top ten hold around 4.7%. The material sequenced was blood. These receptors originate from a man aged 25-45 years in good health.

This chain joins TRBV5-4 and TRBJ1-1; no reliable D call. The CDR3 consists of 12 residues. Germline CDR1 is SGHNT and CDR2 is YYREEE (reference sequence). With 3 bases removed from V and 10 bases from J, the gap between germline ends came to 13 bases. DNA for the CDR3: TGTGCCAGCAGCTCCGATGGACGGGGAGCTTTCTTT. Translating it yields CASSSDGRGAFF.

This clone was seen a single time. The chain links TRBV24-1 to TRBJ2-1, with 9 nucleotides matching TRBD1. With V trimmed by 1 base and J by 2 bases, 8 bases remained unmatched. Germline loops: CDR1 KGHDR, CDR2 SFDVKD. This CDR3 has 18 residues. Here the CDR3 DNA reads TGTGCCACCAGTGATTTTGCCCCCGGACAGGGGCCCTACAATGAGCAGTTCTTC. The encoded protein is CATSDFAPGQGPYNEQFF.

The table lists this clone with a count of one. The genes are TRBV5-1 and TRBJ2-2; tentative D call: TRBD2 (6 bases). CDR1 and CDR2 (germline): SGHRS, YFSETQ. The V gene lost 2 bases and the J gene lost 6 bases, with 14 bases spanning the gap. CDR3 length: 15 residues. CDR3 nucleotides: TGCGCCAGCAGCTTAGGGAGGACCATATCCGGGGAGCTGTTTTTT. Translated: CASSLGRTISGELFF.

This chain connects TRBV9 to TRBJ2-5, with 7 bases that match TRBD1. Trimming at V came to 4 bases and at J to 3 bases, leaving 9 bases not matched to a gene. CDR3 size: 15 residues. CDR1 and CDR2 from the germline V gene are SGDLS and YYNGEE. CDR3 in DNA: TGTGCCAGCAGCAAATCCGGGACAGCAGAAGAGACCCAGTACTTC. Residues: CASSKSGTAEETQYF.

CDR3 DNA sequence: TGCGCCAGCAGCTTGGCTCCTGATGCGACGCAGTATTTT. This gives the protein CASSLAPDATQYF. The chain carries TRBV5-1 and TRBJ2-3; D is ambiguous. The length of the CDR3 is 13 residues. Germline CDR1 and CDR2: SGHRS and YFSETQ. V gave up 0 bases and J gave up 9 bases, with 11 bases separating them.

The chain is built from TRBV7-3 and TRBJ1-3, with D hard to call. The CDR3 spans 13 residues. Looked up from germline, CDR1 is SGHTA and CDR2 is FQGTGA. The V gene lost 5 bases and the J gene lost 4 bases, with 9 bases spanning the gap. The CDR3 reads CASSPTMGNTIYF. DNA for the CDR3: TGTGCCAGCAGCCCCACCATGGGAAACACCATATATTTT.

The chain links TRBV6-5 to TRBJ2-7, with 11 bases fitting TRBD1. The CDR3 consists of 15 residues. V lost 11 bases and J lost 5; bases outside the gene matches: 14. CDR1 is MNHEY and CDR2 is SVGAGI in the germline V gene. The CDR3 loop reads CAAGTGGQGPNEQYF. Written as DNA, the CDR3 is TGTGCCGCCGGGACAGGGGGACAGGGTCCCAACGAGCAGTACTTC.

This chain links TRBV3-1 (or the pseudogene TRBV3-2) with TRBJ2-1; D unresolved. V shed 0 bases and J shed 0 bases, with 3 bases lying between them. This CDR3 has 14 amino acids. Germline V lookup: CDR1 LGHDT, CDR2 YNNKEL (reference sequence). The CDR3 DNA sequence: TGTGCCAGCAGCCAAGATCTCTCCTACAATGAGCAGTTCTTC. This codes for CASSQDLSYNEQFF.

The chain links TRBV20-1 to TRBJ1-1; maybe TRBD1 (6 bases). V lost 3 bases and J lost 1, with 15 bases in between. This CDR3 has 15 amino acids. Germline V lookup: CDR1 DFQATT, CDR2 SNEGSKA (reference sequence). CDR3 region: CSASLMGAANTEAFF. In DNA, the CDR3 is TGCAGTGCTAGTCTTATGGGGGCTGCGAACACTGAAGCTTTCTTT.

Comments on this clone: Additional DNA sequences in this sample encode the identical CDR3. The V and J genes are TRBV6-4 and TRBJ2-3; 8 nucleotides line up with TRBD2. Germline V gene data show CDR1 as MRHNA and CDR2 as SNTAGT. The CDR3 extends over 14 amino acids. V was pared by 4 bases and J by 3 bases, with 3 bases of the junction left unmatched. The CDR3 reads CASSAGGGTDTQYF. CDR3 coding DNA: TGTGCCAGCAGTGCCGGGGGGGGAACAGATACGCAGTATTTT.